This TCR beta chain was found in a study of breast tumors, draining lymph nodes, adjacent tissues. TCRdb used MiXCR to reprocess the multiplex PCR reads, holding one entry per CDR3 protein. The sample holds tens of thousands of distinct CDR3 sequences, over 40% seen once. In its sample, this clonotype was seen many times. As yet, its antigen is unknown. General observations from the study: Luminal-like breast cancer showed significantly greater tumor-nontumor repertoire similarity than basal-like breast cancer did. Data only fit, rather than demonstrated, lymph node origin of most tumor T cells. The data were judged consistent with most tumor T cells coming from lymph node and expanding in tumor. Compared with lymph nodes, tumors were less diverse; compared with nontumor tissue, more.

This TCR was sampled from a female donor with breast cancer. Some clones in this sample may be carry-over from other donors' samples. The specimen sequenced was breast tumor tissue.

CDR3: CASSFSQGYEQYF. CDR3 DNA sequence: TGCGCCAGCAGCTTCTCACAGGGTTACGAGCAGTACTTC. J is TRBJ2-7 and V is TRBV5-1, with D possibly TRBD1 on 6 matching bases. Per the germline V gene, CDR1 is SGHRS and CDR2 is YFSETQ. V lost 2 bases and J 4 bases, leaving 10 bases between the germline ends. This CDR3 contains 13 residues.